Below, 22 T cell receptor beta chains from the same sample are listed, as sequenced in a study of control samples from healthy donors and cancer patients. TCRdb's table, derived via immunoSEQ multiplex PCR, lists solely in-frame clones and lacks some. The top ten hold around 17% of the sample, which has about 110,000 clones, around 89% seen once. The sample taken for sequencing was blood. The receptor set was obtained from a woman in her forties or fifties in good health.

Written as DNA, the CDR3 is TGTGCCAGCAGTGACTCACCCGGAGGTGGAGATGGCTACACCTTC. This translates into CASSDSPGGGDGYTF. The chain uses TRBV6-4 and TRBJ1-2; D unclear. From germline, CDR1 is MRHNA and CDR2 SNTAGT. V lost 0 bases and J 6 bases, leaving 14 bases between the germline ends. The CDR3 spans 15 residues.

The genes are TRBV29-1 and TRBJ2-1; 8 bases fit TRBD2. Looked up from germline, CDR1 is SQVTM and CDR2 is ANQGSEA. The V segment lost 0 bases and the J segment 4 bases; nucleotides outside the gene matches: 8. This CDR3 spans 16 amino acids. The CDR3 spells CSVEDWVAGFYNEQFF. The DNA of the CDR3 is TGCAGCGTTGAAGATTGGGTAGCGGGATTTTACAATGAGCAGTTCTTC.

The rearrangement joins TRBV16 to TRBJ1-3; a weak D match, TRBD1 (6 bases). V was trimmed by 1 base and J by 2 bases, leaving 12 bases between them. Germline CDR1 KGHSY, CDR2 FQNENV. The CDR3 is 16 residues long. CDR3: CASSQYSGAAGNTIYF. CDR3 coding DNA: TGTGCCAGCAGCCAATACTCAGGGGCGGCTGGAAACACCATATATTTT.

The genes are TRBV6-5 and TRBJ1-1; D is unclear. Trimming removed 6 bases at V and 5 bases at J, with 13 bases between. This CDR3 is 13 amino acids long. The V gene's germline CDR1 is MNHEY and CDR2 SVGAGI. In DNA, the CDR3 is TGTGCCAGCAGCGACCCCCCCGGGACTGAAGCTTTCTTT. Translated, it gives CASSDPPGTEAFF.

The chain has TRBV3-1 (or the pseudogene TRBV3-2) and TRBJ2-3; D may be TRBD1 (5 bases). V lost 4 bases and J lost 1, with 12 bases in between. CDR3 size: 15 residues. CDR1 and CDR2 (germline): LGHDT, YNNKEL (reference sequence). In nucleotides, the CDR3 is TGTGCCAGCAGCCCCCGCGTAGGGGGCACAGATACGCAGTATTTT. Protein product: CASSPRVGGTDTQYF.

The CDR3 nucleotides read TGTGCCAGCAGCTTGGGACTGGGCAAAAACATTCAGTACTTC. Translating it yields CASSLGLGKNIQYF. V and J are TRBV5-4 and TRBJ2-4; no definite D call. Germline values: CDR1 SGHNT, CDR2 YYREEE (reference sequence). V lost 0 bases and J 3 bases, leaving 7 bases between the germline ends. This CDR3 is built from 14 residues.

The genes are TRBV25-1 and TRBJ2-6; either TRBD1 or TRBD2 may supply D (5 bases each). Looked up from germline, CDR1 is MGHDK and CDR2 is SYGVNS. The CDR3 is made up of 17 amino acids. With 5 bases removed from V and 1 base from J, the gap between germline ends came to 15 bases. The CDR3 bases are TGTGCCAGCAGTCCTGTGGGGGTCGTGTCTGGGGCCAACGTCCTGACTTTC. This sequence encodes CASSPVGVVSGANVLTF.

The CDR3 reads CASSLSRDSGNTIYF. The CDR3 DNA sequence: TGTGCCAGCAGCTTAAGTCGGGATTCTGGAAACACCATATATTTT. This chain links TRBV7-3 with TRBJ1-3; D gene uncertain. Between the trimmed V and J ends, which lost 1 base and 1 base, there was a span of 8 bases. Germline V lookup: CDR1 SGHTA, CDR2 FQGTGA. CDR3 length: 15 residues.

This clone appeared a few times. The V gene is TRBV3-1 (or the pseudogene TRBV3-2), the J gene TRBJ2-7; D is undetermined. The CDR3 extends over 12 amino acids. The germline V and J ends were trimmed by 4 bases and 4 bases, with 8 bases remaining between them. Per the germline V gene, CDR1 is LGHDT and CDR2 is YNNKEL (reference sequence). In DNA, the CDR3 is TGTGCCAGCAGCCCCAGGTGGTACGAGCAGTACTTC. It specifies CASSPRWYEQYF.

The chain employs TRBV30 and TRBJ1-6; no definite D call. Germline V gene data show CDR1 as GTSNPN and CDR2 as SVGIG (reference sequence). V shed 2 bases and J shed 0 bases, with 11 bases lying between them. The CDR3 has 16 amino acids. The CDR3 reads CAWSQSGSSYNSPLHF. The CDR3 DNA reads as TGTGCCTGGAGTCAATCCGGCAGCTCCTATAATTCACCCCTCCACTTT.

The V and J genes are TRBV3-1 (or the pseudogene TRBV3-2) and TRBJ2-7; D is unclear. The CDR3 runs 14 residues. Germline CDR1 is LGHDT and CDR2 is YNNKEL (reference sequence). The germline V and J ends were trimmed by 1 base and 2 bases, with 9 bases remaining between them. The CDR3 DNA reads as TGTGCCAGCAGCCAAGGTACGACTGCCTACGAGCAGTACGTC. It encodes CASSQGTTAYEQYV.

This clone occurred once. The rearrangement uses TRBV7-2 and TRBJ2-2; no clear D gene. The CDR3 is 14 residues long. Trimming left V 5 bases short and J 5 bases short, with 12 bases between. Germline V gene data show CDR1 as SGHTA and CDR2 as FQGNSA. The DNA of the CDR3 is TGTGCCAGCAGCCGTCTCGACTCAACCGGGGAGCTGTTTTTT. Encoded protein: CASSRLDSTGELFF.

This chain uses TRBV6-5 with TRBJ2-1; TRBD2 aligns across 7 bases. Germline V gene sequence: CDR1 MNHEY, CDR2 SVGAGI. The CDR3 covers 14 residues. The V and J ends lost 6 bases and 9 bases, in that order; junction bases with no gene match: 11. The CDR3 nucleotides read TGTGCCAGCAGCCTGGGAGGAGGGAGGGGTGAGCAGTTCTTC. Encoded protein: CASSLGGGRGEQFF.

This chain joins TRBV2 and TRBJ2-7; unclear D gene. V dropped 3 bases and J dropped 4 bases, with 19 bases sitting between them. The CDR3 covers 16 residues. Germline values: CDR1 SNHLY, CDR2 FYNNEI. The CDR3 nucleotides are TGTGCCAGCAGTGATGCAGAATCCCATTACTTTTACGAGCAGTACGTC. This translates into CASSDAESHYFYEQYV.

The CDR3 spells CATQSWTGMFYEQYV. As DNA, the CDR3 is TGTGCCACCCAGAGTTGGACAGGGATGTTCTACGAGCAGTACGTC. The chain joins TRBV9 to TRBJ2-7; 8 bases map to TRBD1. This CDR3 has 15 amino acids. Germline V gene lookup returns CDR1 SGDLS and CDR2 YYNGEE. V was clipped by 9 bases and J by 3 bases; unmatched bases: 14.

V usage is TRBV28 and J usage is TRBJ2-2; TRBD2 matches at 9 bases. The ends lost 4 bases at V and 3 bases at J; junction bases unmatched: 3. Germline values: CDR1 MDHEN, CDR2 SYDVKM. CDR3 length equals 15 residues. The CDR3 sequence is CASSSPSGDTGELFF. CDR3 DNA sequence: TGTGCCAGCAGTTCCCCTAGCGGGGACACCGGGGAGCTGTTTTTT.

The chain joins TRBV5-5 to TRBJ2-2, with D uncertain. The CDR3 is made up of 14 amino acids. In germline, CDR1 is SGHKS, CDR2 YYEKEE (reference sequence). Trimming stripped 4 bases from V and 1 base from J, with 8 bases between. The CDR3 DNA is TGTGCCAGCAGCATAGACTGGAACACCGGGGAGCTGTTTTTT. It specifies CASSIDWNTGELFF. Complete variable domain (other parts from reference TRBV5-5 and TRBJ2-2): DAGVTQSPTHLIKTRGQQVTLRCSPISGHKSVSWYQQVLGQGPQFIFQYYEKEERGRGNFPDRFSARQFPNYSSELNVNALLLGDSALYLCASSIDWNTGELFFGEGSRLTVL.

The chain is built from TRBV7-8 and TRBJ1-1, with a possible D match to TRBD1 (6 bases). V lost 3 bases to trimming and J lost 6 bases, with 20 bases between them. Germline V gene sequence: CDR1 SGHVS, CDR2 FQNEAQ. The CDR3 consists of 16 residues. The CDR3 nucleotides are TGTGCCAGCAGCTTCTTCATCGGGGGCGCGGGCGCTGAAGCTTTCTTT. This translates into CASSFFIGGAGAEAFF.

The chain carries TRBV7-3 and TRBJ2-3; 7 bases fit TRBD2. This CDR3 spans 15 amino acids. J gave up 1 base and V 8 bases, and 9 bases lay outside the gene matches. Germline CDR1 SGHTA, CDR2 FQGTGA. CDR3 DNA sequence: TGTGCCAGCTCCTTGGAGGGACTACGCACAGATACGCAGTATTTT. It translates to CASSLEGLRTDTQYF.

The chain links TRBV5-1 to TRBJ2-1; D not resolved. Trimming took 4 bases from V and 1 from J, leaving 12 bases between them. Germline lookup yields CDR1 SGHRS and CDR2 YFSETQ. The CDR3 sequence is 15 residues long. CDR3 in amino acids: CASSLGGGSYNEQFF. The CDR3 DNA follows: TGCGCCAGCAGCCTCGGCGGTGGTTCCTACAATGAGCAGTTCTTC.

The J gene is TRBJ2-5, the V gene TRBV7-8; a possible D gene is TRBD2 (5 bases). This CDR3 region has 15 residues. Trimming took 5 bases from V and 0 from J, leaving 13 bases between them. Per germline, CDR1 SGHVS and CDR2 FQNEAQ. The CDR3 loop is CASSRVGGNQETQYF. The CDR3 DNA sequence: TGTGCCAGCAGCCGAGTCGGAGGAAACCAAGAGACCCAGTACTTC.

The CDR3 coding sequence is TGTGCCTCGGGGGGAGTGGGTGAAAAACTGTTTTTT. Its translation: CASGGVGEKLFF. The chain links TRBV30 to TRBJ1-4, with a weak D call TRBD1 (5 bases). Germline CDR1 is GTSNPN and CDR2 is SVGIG (reference sequence). This CDR3 contains 12 residues. Between the trimmed V and J ends, which lost 7 bases and 7 bases, there was a span of 13 bases.